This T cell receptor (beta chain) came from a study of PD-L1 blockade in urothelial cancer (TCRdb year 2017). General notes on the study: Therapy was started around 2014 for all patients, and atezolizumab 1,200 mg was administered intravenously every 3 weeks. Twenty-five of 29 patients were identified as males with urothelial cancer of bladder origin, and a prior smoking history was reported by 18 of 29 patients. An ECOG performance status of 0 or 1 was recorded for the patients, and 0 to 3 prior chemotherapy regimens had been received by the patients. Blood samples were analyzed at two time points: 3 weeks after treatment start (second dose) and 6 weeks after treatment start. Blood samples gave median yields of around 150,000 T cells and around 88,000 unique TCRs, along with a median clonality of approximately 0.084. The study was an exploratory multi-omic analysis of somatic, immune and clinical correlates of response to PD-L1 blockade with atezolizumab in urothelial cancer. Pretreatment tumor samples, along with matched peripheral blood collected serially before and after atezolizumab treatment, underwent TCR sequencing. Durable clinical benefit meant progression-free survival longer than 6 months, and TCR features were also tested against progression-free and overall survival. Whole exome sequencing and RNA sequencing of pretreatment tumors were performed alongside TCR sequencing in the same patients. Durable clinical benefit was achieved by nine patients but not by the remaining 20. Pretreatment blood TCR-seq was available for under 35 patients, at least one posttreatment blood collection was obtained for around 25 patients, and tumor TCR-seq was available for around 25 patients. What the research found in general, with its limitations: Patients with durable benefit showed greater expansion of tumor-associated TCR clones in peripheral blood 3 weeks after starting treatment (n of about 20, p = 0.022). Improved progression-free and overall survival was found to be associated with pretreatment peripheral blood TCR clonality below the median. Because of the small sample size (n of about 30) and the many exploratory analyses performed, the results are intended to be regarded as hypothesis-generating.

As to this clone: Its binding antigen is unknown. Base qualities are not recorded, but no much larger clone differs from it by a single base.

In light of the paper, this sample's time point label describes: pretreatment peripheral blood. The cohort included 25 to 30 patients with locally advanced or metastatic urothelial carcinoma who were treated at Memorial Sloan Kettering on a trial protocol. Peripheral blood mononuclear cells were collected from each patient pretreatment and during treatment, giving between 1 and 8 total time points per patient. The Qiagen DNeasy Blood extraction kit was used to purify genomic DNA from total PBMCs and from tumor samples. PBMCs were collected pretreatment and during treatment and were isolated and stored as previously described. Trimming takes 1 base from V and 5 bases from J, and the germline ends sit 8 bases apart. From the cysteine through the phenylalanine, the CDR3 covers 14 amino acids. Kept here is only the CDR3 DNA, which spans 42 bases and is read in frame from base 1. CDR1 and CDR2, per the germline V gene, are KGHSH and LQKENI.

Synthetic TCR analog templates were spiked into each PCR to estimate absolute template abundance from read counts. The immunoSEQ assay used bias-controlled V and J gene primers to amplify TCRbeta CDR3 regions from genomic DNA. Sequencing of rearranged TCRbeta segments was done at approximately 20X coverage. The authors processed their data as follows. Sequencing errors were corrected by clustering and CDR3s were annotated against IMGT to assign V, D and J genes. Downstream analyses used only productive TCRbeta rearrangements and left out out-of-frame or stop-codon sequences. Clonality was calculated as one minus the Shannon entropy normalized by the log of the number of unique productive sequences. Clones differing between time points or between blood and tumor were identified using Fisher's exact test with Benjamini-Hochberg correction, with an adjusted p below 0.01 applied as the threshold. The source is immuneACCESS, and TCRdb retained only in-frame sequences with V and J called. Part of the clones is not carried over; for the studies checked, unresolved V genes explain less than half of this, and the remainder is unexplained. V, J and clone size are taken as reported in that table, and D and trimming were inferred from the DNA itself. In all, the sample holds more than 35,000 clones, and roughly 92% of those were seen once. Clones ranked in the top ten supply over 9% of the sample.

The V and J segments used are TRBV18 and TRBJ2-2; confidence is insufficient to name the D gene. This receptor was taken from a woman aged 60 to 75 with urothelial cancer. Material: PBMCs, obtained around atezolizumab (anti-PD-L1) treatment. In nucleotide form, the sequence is TGTGCCAGCTCACCACGTGTATTGACCGGGGAGCTGTTTTTT. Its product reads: CASSPRVLTGELFF.